Listed below are T cell receptor beta chains from one sample, sequenced in a study of blood T cells in healthy people across ages. TCRdb called the 5' RACE reads again in MiXCR, with one record for every CDR3 protein. Among 2 million or so distinct CDR3 sequences, roughly 52% were seen once, and the ten largest hold over 2%. The sequencing input was blood. Receptors originate from a woman aged 40 to 50 in good health. CDR3s include the opening cysteine and the closing phenylalanine or tryptophan. Fields, in order: D gene, clone size, CDR3 length, V gene, J gene, CDR3 DNA, CDR3 protein. A D gene is named only where the DNA matches it firmly. Size is omitted from some rows. Given values are once, few, many or a class for expanded clones.

D gene: TRBD1; clone size: few; CDR3 length: 15; V gene: TRBV5-1; J gene: TRBJ2-1; CDR3 DNA: TGCGCCAGCAGCACCACAGGGGATAATTACAATGAGCAGTTCTTC; CDR3 protein: CASSTTGDNYNEQFF
D gene: NA; clone size: few; CDR3 length: 15; V gene: TRBV2; J gene: TRBJ1-6; CDR3 DNA: TGTGCCAGCAGTGAGGCCGGGTTGGGGAATTCACCCCTCCACTTT; CDR3 protein: CASSEAGLGNSPLHF
D gene: TRBD1; clone size: few; CDR3 length: 13; V gene: TRBV29-1; J gene: TRBJ2-7; CDR3 DNA: TGCAGCGTTGGGACAGGGGTCGACTACGAGCAGTACTTC; CDR3 protein: CSVGTGVDYEQYF
D gene: NA; clone size: NA; CDR3 length: 17; V gene: TRBV28; J gene: TRBJ2-4; CDR3 DNA: TGTGCCAGCAGTCCTCAGGGAAACCTTGTCGCCAAAAACATTCAGTACTTC; CDR3 protein: CASSPQGNLVAKNIQYF
D gene: NA; clone size: few; CDR3 length: 12; V gene: TRBV7-8; J gene: TRBJ2-5; CDR3 DNA: TGTGCCAGCGGTTCCCTGCAAGAGACCCAGTACTTC; CDR3 protein: CASGSLQETQYF
D gene: TRBD2; clone size: NA; CDR3 length: 15; V gene: TRBV6-1; J gene: TRBJ2-7; CDR3 DNA: TGTGCCAGCAGAGAAGCGGGGGGGACCTCCTACGAGCAGTACTTC; CDR3 protein: CASREAGGTSYEQYF
D gene: NA; clone size: NA; CDR3 length: 15; V gene: TRBV7-2; J gene: TRBJ2-3; CDR3 DNA: TGTGCCAGCAGCTTAGGATTAAGCTACACAGATACGCAGTATTTT; CDR3 protein: CASSLGLSYTDTQYF
D gene: NA; clone size: NA; CDR3 length: 16; V gene: TRBV21-1; J gene: TRBJ2-7; CDR3 DNA: TGTGCCAGCCAGAAAATGGGAGGGGGAGATGCCTACGAGCAGTACTTC; CDR3 protein: CASQKMGGGDAYEQYF
D gene: TRBD2; clone size: NA; CDR3 length: 16; V gene: TRBV10-3; J gene: TRBJ2-3; CDR3 DNA: TGTGCCATCAGTGAAGGACTAGCGGGGGGGCTAAGTTCGCAGTATTTT; CDR3 protein: CAISEGLAGGLSSQYF
D gene: NA; clone size: few; CDR3 length: 20; V gene: TRBV9; J gene: TRBJ2-6; CDR3 DNA: TGTGCCAGCAGCGCCCGCCCAGTGATGGGGGAAAGCTCTGGGGCCAACGTCCTGACTTTC; CDR3 protein: CASSARPVMGESSGANVLTF
D gene: NA; clone size: NA; CDR3 length: 15; V gene: TRBV7-2; J gene: TRBJ2-1; CDR3 DNA: TGTGCCAGCAGCTTAGGGGACTTCGCTGAAGGCCGGCAGTTCTTC; CDR3 protein: CASSLGDFAEGRQFF
D gene: NA; clone size: NA; CDR3 length: 13; V gene: TRBV20-1; J gene: TRBJ2-1; CDR3 DNA: TGCAGCGCCCGCAGGGGACCTTCCCGGGGGCAGTTCTTC; CDR3 protein: CSARRGPSRGQFF
D gene: NA; clone size: NA; CDR3 length: 13; V gene: TRBV24-1; J gene: TRBJ2-5; CDR3 DNA: TGTGCCACCACGACAGGCGGTGAAGAGACCCAGTACTTC; CDR3 protein: CATTTGGEETQYF
D gene: NA; clone size: NA; CDR3 length: 14; V gene: TRBV3-1; J gene: TRBJ2-7; CDR3 DNA: TGTGCCAGCAGCCAATCGGTCAGCGGGTACGAGCAGTACTTC; CDR3 protein: CASSQSVSGYEQYF
D gene: NA; clone size: NA; CDR3 length: 16; V gene: TRBV28; J gene: TRBJ2-3; CDR3 DNA: TGTGCCAGCAGTCCGGCATACGCCTCCCCCACAGATACGCAGTATTTT; CDR3 protein: CASSPAYASPTDTQYF
D gene: NA; clone size: NA; CDR3 length: 15; V gene: TRBV29-1; J gene: TRBJ2-3; CDR3 DNA: TGCAGCGTTATCGTCGGGGGTCCTAGCACAGATACGCAGTATTTT; CDR3 protein: CSVIVGGPSTDTQYF
D gene: NA; clone size: NA; CDR3 length: 13; V gene: TRBV4-1; J gene: TRBJ1-2; CDR3 DNA: TGCGCCAGCAGCCAAGTGGCTGGCTATGGCTACACCTTC; CDR3 protein: CASSQVAGYGYTF
D gene: TRBD1; clone size: few; CDR3 length: 15; V gene: TRBV7-9; J gene: TRBJ1-2; CDR3 DNA: TGTGCCAGCAGCCTGGACAGGGACGCGGACTATGGCTACACCTTC; CDR3 protein: CASSLDRDADYGYTF
D gene: NA; clone size: few; CDR3 length: 16; V gene: TRBV9; J gene: TRBJ2-5; CDR3 DNA: TGTGCCAGCAGCGTAGACCCCGGGGGCCTCCAAGAGACCCAGTACTTC; CDR3 protein: CASSVDPGGLQETQYF
D gene: TRBD1; clone size: NA; CDR3 length: 13; V gene: TRBV10-3; J gene: TRBJ1-1; CDR3 DNA: TGTGCCATCAGTTTTACAGGGGGCGCAGGAGCTTTCTTT; CDR3 protein: CAISFTGGAGAFF
D gene: TRBD2; clone size: NA; CDR3 length: 15; V gene: TRBV3-1; J gene: TRBJ2-7; CDR3 DNA: TGTGCCAGCAGCCACACTAGCGGCCTCTCCTACGAGCAGTACTTC; CDR3 protein: CASSHTSGLSYEQYF
D gene: TRBD1; clone size: NA; CDR3 length: 13; V gene: TRBV4-3; J gene: TRBJ1-2; CDR3 DNA: TGCGCCAGCAGCCAGGAGGGGGCGTGCGGCTACACCTTC; CDR3 protein: CASSQEGACGYTF
D gene: TRBD2; clone size: NA; CDR3 length: 19; V gene: TRBV6-2/TRBV6-3; J gene: TRBJ2-3; CDR3 DNA: TGTGCCAGCAGTTATCTGGAAGCGGGGGATGATTCTAGCACAGATACGCAGTATTTT; CDR3 protein: CASSYLEAGDDSSTDTQYF
D gene: NA; clone size: NA; CDR3 length: 13; V gene: TRBV11-3; J gene: TRBJ2-1; CDR3 DNA: TGTGCCAGCAGTCTTGACAGGTTCACTGAGCAGTTCTTC; CDR3 protein: CASSLDRFTEQFF
D gene: TRBD1; clone size: few; CDR3 length: 15; V gene: TRBV24-1; J gene: TRBJ2-7; CDR3 DNA: TGTGCCACCAGTGCCCCGGGACAGGGGTCCTACGAGCAGTACTTC; CDR3 protein: CATSAPGQGSYEQYF
D gene: TRBD2; clone size: NA; CDR3 length: 14; V gene: TRBV7-9; J gene: TRBJ2-7; CDR3 DNA: TGTGCCAGCAGCTCGGCGGGGGAATACTACGAGCAGTACTTC; CDR3 protein: CASSSAGEYYEQYF
D gene: TRBD2; clone size: few; CDR3 length: 16; V gene: TRBV28; J gene: TRBJ2-7; CDR3 DNA: TGTGCCAGCAGTCCAGCGGGGGGGACGGGGCTCTACGAGCAGTACTTC; CDR3 protein: CASSPAGGTGLYEQYF
D gene: TRBD1; clone size: NA; CDR3 length: 16; V gene: TRBV10-3; J gene: TRBJ2-1; CDR3 DNA: TGTGCCATCATGAGCTCCGGGACAGGGAGCTACAATGAGCAGTTCTTC; CDR3 protein: CAIMSSGTGSYNEQFF
D gene: TRBD2; clone size: NA; CDR3 length: 14; V gene: TRBV10-3; J gene: TRBJ2-7; CDR3 DNA: TGTGCCATCAGTGCGCTAGCGGGCTCCTACGAGCAGTACTTC; CDR3 protein: CAISALAGSYEQYF
D gene: NA; clone size: few; CDR3 length: 11; V gene: TRBV25-1; J gene: TRBJ2-7; CDR3 DNA: TGTGCCAGCAGTGAATTTCTCGAGCAGTACTTC; CDR3 protein: CASSEFLEQYF
D gene: TRBD1; clone size: NA; CDR3 length: 14; V gene: TRBV29-1; J gene: TRBJ2-3; CDR3 DNA: TGCAGCGTTCCGGGACAGGGGAGCACAGATACGCAGTATTTT; CDR3 protein: CSVPGQGSTDTQYF
D gene: TRBD1; clone size: few; CDR3 length: 15; V gene: TRBV15; J gene: TRBJ2-1; CDR3 DNA: TGTGCCACCAGCAGGGAGGACAGGGTCTACAATGAGCAGTTCTTC; CDR3 protein: CATSREDRVYNEQFF
D gene: NA; clone size: NA; CDR3 length: 13; V gene: TRBV5-1; J gene: TRBJ1-2; CDR3 DNA: TGCGCCAGCAGCTTGGACGTAAACTATGGCTACACCTTC; CDR3 protein: CASSLDVNYGYTF
D gene: NA; clone size: NA; CDR3 length: 15; V gene: TRBV29-1; J gene: TRBJ2-3; CDR3 DNA: TGCAGCGTTGAAGACAGGGGGGCAGGGGCAGATACGCAGTATTTT; CDR3 protein: CSVEDRGAGADTQYF
D gene: NA; clone size: once; CDR3 length: 16; V gene: TRBV7-9; J gene: TRBJ2-4; CDR3 DNA: TGTGCCAGCAGCGGACGGGGCGACCTAGCCAAAAACATTCAGTACTTC; CDR3 protein: CASSGRGDLAKNIQYF
D gene: NA; clone size: NA; CDR3 length: 13; V gene: TRBV13; J gene: TRBJ1-4; CDR3 DNA: TGTGCCAGCAGCTTAGGAGCCTCGGGAAAACTGTTTTTT; CDR3 protein: CASSLGASGKLFF
D gene: NA; clone size: NA; CDR3 length: 16; V gene: TRBV7-9; J gene: TRBJ2-1; CDR3 DNA: TGTGCCAGCAGATCTCACAGGGATATCACCTACAATGAGCAGTTCTTC; CDR3 protein: CASRSHRDITYNEQFF
D gene: NA; clone size: once; CDR3 length: 11; V gene: TRBV25-1; J gene: TRBJ2-3; CDR3 DNA: TGTGCCAGCTCCGGGGCCCGCACGCAGTATTTT; CDR3 protein: CASSGARTQYF
D gene: NA; clone size: NA; CDR3 length: 14; V gene: TRBV4-1; J gene: TRBJ2-1; CDR3 DNA: TGCGCCAGCAGCCAAGTACTCGTGAACCGCCGGTGGTTCTTC; CDR3 protein: CASSQVLVNRRWFF
D gene: TRBD2; clone size: few; CDR3 length: 13; V gene: TRBV27; J gene: TRBJ2-1; CDR3 DNA: TGTGCCAGCAGGGGACTAGCTAACGATGAGCAGTTCTTC; CDR3 protein: CASRGLANDEQFF
D gene: NA; clone size: NA; CDR3 length: 14; V gene: TRBV5-1; J gene: TRBJ2-7; CDR3 DNA: TGCGCCAGCAGCTTGGACAGTGGGTCCTACGAGCAGTGCTTC; CDR3 protein: CASSLDSGSYEQCF
D gene: NA; clone size: NA; CDR3 length: 15; V gene: TRBV20-1; J gene: TRBJ2-5; CDR3 DNA: TGCAGTGCTAGAGATCTCGCCCAGAGCGGGGAGACCCAGTACTTC; CDR3 protein: CSARDLAQSGETQYF
D gene: TRBD2; clone size: NA; CDR3 length: 17; V gene: TRBV5-6; J gene: TRBJ2-3; CDR3 DNA: TGTGCCAGCAGCTTAGAGTCCGGGAGGACCTATACAGATACGCAGTATTTT; CDR3 protein: CASSLESGRTYTDTQYF
D gene: TRBD1; clone size: NA; CDR3 length: 14; V gene: TRBV15; J gene: TRBJ2-7; CDR3 DNA: TGTGCCACCAGCATTACCACAGGGGGCGACGAGCAGTACTTC; CDR3 protein: CATSITTGGDEQYF
D gene: TRBD1; clone size: NA; CDR3 length: 15; V gene: TRBV5-1; J gene: TRBJ1-1; CDR3 DNA: TGCGCCAGCAGCTTGGGACAGGGTTGGAAAACTGAAGCTTTCTTT; CDR3 protein: CASSLGQGWKTEAFF
D gene: NA; clone size: NA; CDR3 length: 14; V gene: TRBV6-5; J gene: TRBJ2-7; CDR3 DNA: TGTGCCAGCAGATACAGGGCGTACTCCTACGAGCAGTACTTC; CDR3 protein: CASRYRAYSYEQYF
D gene: TRBD2; clone size: NA; CDR3 length: 14; V gene: TRBV5-1; J gene: TRBJ2-1; CDR3 DNA: TGCGCCAGCACGCTATCCAGCGGGGAAGGGGAGCAGTTCTTC; CDR3 protein: CASTLSSGEGEQFF
D gene: NA; clone size: NA; CDR3 length: 15; V gene: TRBV5-1; J gene: TRBJ2-3; CDR3 DNA: TGCGCCAGCAGCTCCAGGACGGAGAAGGCAGATACGCAGTATTTT; CDR3 protein: CASSSRTEKADTQYF
D gene: NA; clone size: few; CDR3 length: 15; V gene: TRBV7-2; J gene: TRBJ2-3; CDR3 DNA: TGTGCCAGCAGCTTGGTGGGGGCCATTGGAGATACGCAGTATTTT; CDR3 protein: CASSLVGAIGDTQYF
D gene: NA; clone size: few; CDR3 length: 12; V gene: TRBV25-1; J gene: TRBJ2-7; CDR3 DNA: TGTGCCAGCAGTTGGGTCGGAGCCGAGCAGTACTTC; CDR3 protein: CASSWVGAEQYF
D gene: NA; clone size: NA; CDR3 length: 14; V gene: TRBV20-1; J gene: TRBJ2-1; CDR3 DNA: TGCAGTGGTCGCGCCCTGACCCTTGACAATGAGCAGTTCTTC; CDR3 protein: CSGRALTLDNEQFF